The 19 T cell receptor beta chains below come from one sample, sequenced in a study of T cells in women clearing cervical HPV infection. Method: immunoSEQ multiplex PCR; TCRdb's copy keeps in-frame clones and lacks some. The sample has more than 40,000 clones. The material sequenced was blood buffy coat. Receptors were obtained from a woman aged 18 to 75 with a cervical HPV16 infection that either progressed to CIN3+ or cleared (not recorded which).

The covered CDR3 bases are TGTGCCAGCAGCTTTCTGGACAGGGAAGCCTATGGT. Protein sequence: CASSFLDREAYG. From start to end, the CDR3 is CASSFLDREAYGQYF. The V and J genes are TRBV7-9 and TRBJ2-4, with 8 bases matching TRBD1. The read ends 3 residues before the CDR3 terminus; that terminus is restored from the germline J gene. Germline V lookup: CDR1 SEHNR, CDR2 FQNEAQ (reference sequence). The CDR3 is 15 amino acids.

Comment on this clone: The sequenced fragment ends 3 residues before the CDR3 boundary, so the rest is inferred from the germline J gene. V usage is TRBV6-1 and J usage is TRBJ1-5, with D uncertain. V gave up 1 base and J gave up 3 bases, with 7 bases separating them. Germline V gene sequence: CDR1 MNHNS, CDR2 SASEGT. The CDR3 has 14 residues. The chain's CDR3 is CASSEGAVNQPQHF. The sequenced part of the CDR3 DNA is TGTGCCAGCAGTGAAGGGGCAGTCAATCAGCCC.

As for this clone: The read ends 3 residues early relative to the CDR3; the germline J gene fills the gap. The V call is TRBV20-1, the J call TRBJ2-4; 11 nucleotides agree with TRBD2. The CDR3 has 17 amino acids. Germline CDR1 is DFQATT and CDR2 is SNEGSKA (reference sequence). V lost 0 bases and J lost 0; bases outside the gene matches: 4. The sequenced part of the CDR3 DNA is TGCAGTGCTAGAGAGGGGACTAGCGGTTTAGCCAAAAACATT. This gives the protein CSAREGTSGLAKNI. The whole CDR3 sequence is CSAREGTSGLAKNIQYF.

The CDR3 here is CASKGWTVNSNQPQHF. The part of the CDR3 DNA that was read is TGTGCCAGTAAGGGGTGGACAGTTAATAGCAATCAGCCC. V gene TRBV19 combines with J gene TRBJ1-5, with D possibly being TRBD1 (6 bases). The read finishes 3 residues shy of the CDR3 end, and the germline J gene is used to complete it. Germline CDR1 is LNHDA and CDR2 is SQIVND (reference sequence). Trimming pared 7 bases from V and 0 bases from J, leaving 16 bases between. CDR3 length: 16 residues.

In the case of this clone: The CDR3 end lies 3 residues beyond the end of the read and is filled in from the germline J gene. The V call is TRBV7-9, the J call TRBJ2-7; unclear D gene. V lost 0 bases to trimming and J lost 0 bases, with 9 bases between them. The CDR3 runs to 15 residues. CDR1 and CDR2 from the germline V gene are SEHNR and FQNEAQ (reference sequence). The covered CDR3 bases are TGTGCCAGCAGCTTAGCGCGCGCATTCTCCTACGAG. Translated, it gives CASSLARAFSYE. The CDR3 reads in full as CASSLARAFSYEQYF. The full variable domain, in which reference TRBV7-9 and TRBJ2-7 provide the parts outside the CDR3, is DTGVSQNPRHKITKRGQNVTFRCDPISEHNRLYWYRQTLGQGPEFLTYFQNEAQLEKSRLLSDRFSAERPKGSFSTLEIQRTEQGDSAMYLCASSLARAFSYEQYFGPGTRLTVT.

The CDR3 region is CASSLGGTEGSPLHF. CDR3 DNA, as far as it was read: TGTGCCAGCAGCTTAGGTGGGACAGAGGGTTCACCC. The V call is TRBV11-2, the J call TRBJ1-6, with TRBD1 matching over 7 bases. The missing CDR3 end, 3 residues past where the read stops, is filled in from the germline J gene. The germline V gene has CDR1 SGHAT and CDR2 FQNNGV. With V trimmed by 1 base and J by 9 bases, 6 bases remained unmatched. CDR3 length equals 15 residues.

As regards this clone: The read stops 3 residues short of the end of the CDR3; the missing end is completed from the germline J gene. The chain recombines TRBV5-4 with TRBJ2-7, with a possible D match to TRBD1 (5 bases). The V gene lost 6 bases and the J gene lost 2 bases, with 21 bases spanning the gap. The germline gives CDR1 SGHNT, CDR2 YYREEE (reference sequence). This CDR3 is built from 16 residues. CDR3 protein: CASTLDPSGIPYEQYF. The sequenced CDR3 bases are TGTGCCAGCACTCTTGACCCTTCAGGGATCCCCTACGAG.

Notes on this clone: The missing CDR3 end, 3 residues past where the read stops, is filled in from the germline J gene. This chain uses TRBV28 with TRBJ1-5; no reliable D call. Trimming pared 3 bases from V and 4 bases from J, leaving 7 bases between. CDR1 is MDHEN, CDR2 SYDVKM, per germline. This CDR3 has 13 residues. Partial CDR3 DNA: TGTGCCAGCAGTTTGCTACTTAATCAGCCC. Encoded protein: CASSLLLNQP. The entire CDR3 sequence reads CASSLLLNQPQHF.

To note about this clone: The read terminates 3 residues ahead of where the CDR3 ends, so the germline J gene completes it. The rearrangement joins TRBV7-9 to TRBJ1-2; no definite D call. The germline V gene has CDR1 SEHNR and CDR2 FQNEAQ (reference sequence). This CDR3 comprises 15 residues. The CDR3 sequence is CASSLSTADSNIYTF. The sequenced CDR3 bases are TGTGCCAGCAGCTTATCTACGGCTGACTCAAACATC.

About this clone itself: The CDR3 end lies 3 residues beyond the end of the read and is filled in from the germline J gene. The genes are TRBV20-1 and TRBJ2-5; 7 bases line up with TRBD1. The ends lost 1 base at V and 5 bases at J; junction bases unmatched: 10. The CDR3 extends over 15 amino acids. CDR1 and CDR2 (germline): DFQATT, SNEGSKA (reference sequence). The CDR3 DNA, read in part, is TGCAGTGCTAGAGTTAGAACAGGGGTACGGGAGACC. This gives the protein CSARVRTGVRET. The complete CDR3 reads CSARVRTGVRETQYF.

Turning to this clone: The DNA ends 3 residues before the CDR3 does, and the rest of the CDR3 is filled in from the germline J gene. The chain employs TRBV10-2 and TRBJ1-5, with 11 bases lining up with TRBD1. Per germline, CDR1 WSHSY and CDR2 SAAADI. This CDR3 is built from 14 residues. V lost 9 bases, J lost 6 bases, and 7 bases stayed unmatched. The CDR3 loop reads CASWDRGVAQPQHF. CDR3 DNA (partial): TGCGCCAGTTGGGACAGGGGGGTAGCTCAGCCC.

As to this clone: The read terminates 3 residues before the CDR3 end, so the remaining end is supplied by the germline J gene. The rearrangement uses TRBV18 and TRBJ2-5, with a tentative D call TRBD1 (6 bases). Trimming removed 2 bases from V and 2 bases from J, with 21 bases in between. Germline-derived CDR1 and CDR2 are KGHSH and LQKENI. The CDR3 runs to 18 residues. The DNA read from the CDR3 is TGTGCCAGCTCACCAAGGAAGCGTACAGGGACGGCTCAAGAGACC. This gives the protein CASSPRKRTGTAQET. In full, the CDR3 reads CASSPRKRTGTAQETQYF.

A word on this clone: The read falls 3 residues short of the CDR3 end, and the missing part is taken from the germline J gene. The chain is built from TRBV2 and TRBJ2-5, with TRBD2 identical over 10 bases. CDR3 length equals 15 residues. CDR1 and CDR2 (germline): SNHLY, FYNNEI. The CDR3 sequence is CASSVGSGGTDTQYF. Incomplete CDR3 DNA: TGTGCCAGCAGTGTTGGTAGCGGGGGGACAGATACC. Together with reference TRBV2 and TRBJ2-5, the CDR3 gives the full variable domain: EPEVTQTPSHQVTQMGQEVILRCVPISNHLYFYWYRQILGQKVEFLVSFYNNEISEKSEIFDDQFSVERPDGSNFTLKIRSTKLEDSAMYFCASSVGSGGTDTQYFGPGTRLLVL.

For this clone: The read ends 3 residues early relative to the CDR3; the germline J gene fills the gap. V usage is TRBV11-3 and J usage is TRBJ2-1; 7 bases fit TRBD1. The junction had 5 bases not matched to a gene; V was cut back by 1 base and J by 5 bases. CDR1 is SGHNT and CDR2 is YENEEA in the germline V gene. This CDR3 contains 15 residues. This chain's CDR3 is CASSLGQGDDNEQFF. Incomplete CDR3 DNA: TGTGCCAGCAGCTTAGGACAGGGCGACGACAATGAG.

Concerning this clone: The CDR3 end lies 3 residues beyond the end of the read and is filled in from the germline J gene. The rearrangement joins TRBV2 to TRBJ2-4, with a possible D match to TRBD2 (6 bases). The CDR3 has 13 amino acids. Germline V gives CDR1 SNHLY, CDR2 FYNNEI. The CDR3 bases that were read are TGTGCCTCCCCCCTGCAGGCCCGGGGAGGT. Translation: CASPLQARGG. The full CDR3 reads CASPLQARGGQYF.

Concerning this clone itself: Sequencing ends 3 residues short of the CDR3 end; the germline J gene provides the rest. This rearrangement joins TRBV6-2 or TRBV6-3 to TRBJ2-1; the D gene is possibly TRBD2 (7 bases). This CDR3 has 16 residues. CDR1 is MNHEY and CDR2 is SVGEGT in the germline V gene. Trimming cost V 5 bases and J 6 bases, with 20 bases left between them. This chain's CDR3 is CASSAQLGASGNEQFF. CDR3 DNA, as far as it was read: TGTGCCAGCAGTGCCCAATTGGGGGCTAGCGGCAATGAG.

CDR3 amino acids: CASSIDSGGETQYF. The covered CDR3 bases are TGTGCCAGTAGTATAGATTCCGGGGGAGAGACG. This chain uses TRBV19 with TRBJ2-3; maybe TRBD2 (6 bases). The read gets to within 3 residues of the CDR3 end, and the germline J gene fills in the rest. Germline CDR1 and CDR2: LNHDA and SQIVND (reference sequence). CDR3 length: 14 residues.

On this clone: Read data end 3 residues before the CDR3 end; the end is taken from the germline J gene. The chain couples TRBV29-1 to TRBJ1-4; D is possibly TRBD1 (5 bases). CDR1 SQVTM and CDR2 ANQGSEA come from the germline V gene. The CDR3 consists of 11 residues. The part of the CDR3 DNA that was read is TGCGGCGCTTCACTCGACAGCGAA. Its protein product is CGASLDSE. From start to end, the CDR3 is CGASLDSELFF.

Remarks on this clone: The observed sequence ends 3 residues before the CDR3 terminus, with the missing tail filled in from the germline J gene. The chain employs TRBV18 and TRBJ2-4; the D is unclear. Germline V gives CDR1 KGHSH, CDR2 LQKENI. The CDR3 covers 16 residues. The DNA read from the CDR3 is TGTGCCAGCTCACCACCGGGCAAACAGACCATCTATGGT. Its translation: CASSPPGKQTIYG. In full, the CDR3 reads CASSPPGKQTIYGQYF.